This T cell receptor (beta chain) was observed in a study of vaccination effects on CD4 cells after COVID-19. In the study overall: Vaccine administered to participants consisted of two doses of either BNT162b2 or mRNA-1273.

Clones were read by immunoSEQ multiplex PCR, and TCRdb kept only the in-frame ones, dropping some. The sample comprises about 73,000 clones, roughly 79% of which are singletons, and about 10% rests with the top ten. Before any sequencing was done, the ViraFEST assay used viral peptide pools to expand antigen-specific CD4+ T cells. Cells that had been cultured for 10 days were the source of isolated CD4+ T cells. In the vaccine recipients, nucleocapsid antibodies were negative and there was no prior SARS-CoV-2 infection. Every well housed two million PBMC, which grew in culture alongside 10 IU/ml IL-2 and 8.5 to 10 ug/ml peptides. Half the medium was swapped for IL-2 medium on days 3 and 7. Whole-study findings and limits: Of the vaccine-induced clones from healthy vaccinees, merely 1 of 255 recognized common cold coronaviruses as well.

The CDR3 length is 14 residues. CDR1 and CDR2 (germline): SGHVS, FQNEAQ. The V gene lost 5 bases and the J gene lost 4 bases, with 14 bases spanning the gap. This clone was counted between two and nine times. Antigen specificity is unknown. The receptor comes from a human donor who received a COVID-19 vaccine. Specimen: CD4+ T cells from PBMCs cultured with SARS-CoV-2 spike peptides, collected before COVID-19 vaccination. This chain links TRBV7-8 with TRBJ1-1, with a possible D match to TRBD1 (5 bases). The CDR3 DNA sequence: TGTGCCAGCAGCCCCGGGGGAGAGATCACTGAAGCTTTCTTT. It codes for CASSPGGEITEAFF.